This paragraph reports one T cell receptor (beta chain). Per the original data handling: Reference gene primer amplification yielded estimated nucleated cell counts. Sequencing was performed with immunoSEQ multiplex PCR; in TCRdb, only in-frame clones are kept and a portion is missing. V and J calls and clone size follow that table, whereas D and trimming were derived from the DNA. The table has some 42,000 clones, around four fifths seen once. The record originates from a study of blood T cell repertoires in COVID-19. Study-wide background: Sites across the United States, Italy and Spain contributed samples from acute and convalescent COVID-19. PBMCs, B-cell-depleted T cells, or T cells provided the cDNA or gDNA that made up the material.

Deletions cut 5 bases from V and 3 bases from J, with 13 bases between. Germline V gene lookup returns CDR1 MGHDK and CDR2 SYGVNS. The CDR3 extends over 14 amino acids. This sequence originates from a man aged 50 to 59 with active COVID-19. This rearrangement joins TRBV25-1 to TRBJ1-2; D not resolved. The sequencing input was peripheral blood. The CDR3: CASSRRTPDYGYTF. The DNA for the CDR3 is TGTGCCAGCAGTCGGCGGACTCCCGACTATGGCTACACCTTC.